Each of the 30 T cell receptor beta chains below was sequenced from the same sample in a study of blood T cell repertoires in COVID-19. Produced via immunoSEQ multiplex PCR; TCRdb's table is partial and in-frame only. The sample records some 400,000 clones, over 75% being singletons. Sequenced material: PBMCs or T cells enriched from blood (not recorded which). The source is a man younger than 40 who had recovered from COVID-19.

The rearrangement uses TRBV11-3 and TRBJ2-1, with 8 bases identical to TRBD2. V gave up 5 bases and J gave up 8 bases; unmatched junction bases: 14. Germline CDR1 and CDR2: SGHNT and YENEEA. The CDR3 is made up of 16 amino acids. CDR3 loop: CASSPPGGEGTDEQFF. CDR3 bases: TGTGCCAGCAGCCCACCCGGGGGGGAGGGGACGGATGAGCAGTTCTTC.

The CDR3 nucleotides are TGTGCCAGCAGTGAGAGCAGGGGTTCGACAGATACGCAGTATTTT. This codes for CASSESRGSTDTQYF. The chain carries TRBV6-4 and TRBJ2-3; possibly TRBD1 for D (6 bases). V lost 3 bases and J lost 3, with 13 bases in between. CDR1 is MRHNA, CDR2 SNTAGT, per germline. The CDR3 is 15 residues long.

The chain recombines TRBV13 with TRBJ2-1; 7 bases match TRBD2. From germline, CDR1 is PRHDT and CDR2 FYEKMQ (reference sequence). CDR3 size: 18 residues. With V trimmed by 4 bases and J by 6 bases, 18 bases remained unmatched. This CDR3 reads CASSSPGARERASNEQFF. CDR3 bases: TGTGCCAGCAGCTCCCCCGGCGCGCGGGAGAGGGCAAGCAATGAGCAGTTCTTC. The variable domain in full, with the rest retrieved from reference TRBV13 and TRBJ2-1, is AAGVIQSPRHLIKEKRETATLKCYPIPRHDTVYWYQQGPGQDPQFLISFYEKMQSDKGSIPDRFSAQQFSDYHSELNMSSLELGDSALYFCASSSPGARERASNEQFFGPGTRLTVL.

The chain joins TRBV18 to TRBJ1-1; no clear D. The germline V gene encodes CDR1 KGHSH and CDR2 LQKENI. The CDR3 is 15 amino acids. Trimming took 1 base from V and 5 from J, leaving 14 bases between them. CDR3 bases: TGTGCCAGCTCACCACGGGTCCTAGTAGAGACTGAAGCTTTCTTT. Its protein is CASSPRVLVETEAFF.

This clone was detected once. The chain has TRBV2 and TRBJ2-1; maybe TRBD2 (6 bases). Trimming cost V 7 bases and J 2 bases, with 21 bases left between them. CDR3 length equals 17 residues. The germline gives CDR1 SNHLY, CDR2 FYNNEI. Here the CDR3 reads CASTEGGTRATYNEQFF. CDR3 DNA sequence: TGTGCCAGCACCGAGGGCGGGACCCGTGCCACCTACAATGAGCAGTTCTTC.

This chain connects TRBV5-1 to TRBJ2-2, with 7 bases identical to TRBD2. Germline V gene data show CDR1 as SGHRS and CDR2 as YFSETQ. The CDR3 sequence is 15 residues long. The junction had 8 bases not matched to a gene; V was cut back by 4 bases and J by 5 bases. The CDR3 spells CASSLSLSGTGELFF. The CDR3 DNA reads as TGCGCCAGCAGCCTCAGCCTTAGCGGGACCGGGGAGCTGTTTTTT.

V is TRBV5-1 and J is TRBJ2-3, with D uncertain. The CDR3 consists of 12 residues. CDR1 SGHRS and CDR2 YFSETQ come from the germline V gene. Trimming left V 2 bases short and J 3 bases short, with 4 bases between. CDR3 DNA sequence: TGCGCCAGCAGCTTACTGACAGATACGCAGTATTTT. It yields the protein CASSLLTDTQYF.

The chain couples TRBV5-1 to TRBJ2-2; 7 bases map to TRBD1. The CDR3 spans 16 residues. Germline V gene data show CDR1 as SGHRS and CDR2 as YFSETQ. The ends lost 2 bases at V and 0 bases at J; junction bases unmatched: 4. The CDR3 coding sequence is TGCGCCAGCAGCTTACAGGGGCTAGCGAACACCGGGGAGCTGTTTTTT. Its translation: CASSLQGLANTGELFF. The full variable domain, completed using reference TRBV5-1 and TRBJ2-2, is KAGVTQTPRYLIKTRGQQVTLSCSPISGHRSVSWYQQTPGQGLQFLFEYFSETQRNKGNFPGRFSGRQFSNSRSEMNVSTLELGDSALYLCASSLQGLANTGELFFGEGSRLTVL.

The chain has TRBV28 and TRBJ1-1; 7 bases map to TRBD1. The V and J ends lost 2 bases and 3 bases, in that order; junction bases with no gene match: 9. CDR3 size: 16 residues. Germline V gene lookup returns CDR1 MDHEN and CDR2 SYDVKM. The CDR3 loop is CASSLRDRVSDTEAFF. In DNA, the CDR3 is TGTGCCAGCAGTTTAAGAGACAGGGTATCCGACACTGAAGCTTTCTTT.

This chain joins TRBV5-1 and TRBJ2-3; D not certain. The V and J ends lost 7 bases and 5 bases respectively, with 17 bases between them. Per the germline V gene, CDR1 is SGHRS and CDR2 is YFSETQ. The CDR3 loop spans 14 amino acids. The CDR3 DNA is TGCGCCAGCTCGTCTCCAGCGTCCAGAGATACGCAGTATTTT. Protein product: CASSSPASRDTQYF.

V usage is TRBV3-1 (or the pseudogene TRBV3-2) and J usage is TRBJ2-3; tentatively, D is TRBD1 (5 bases). Germline CDR1 is LGHDT and CDR2 is YNNKEL (reference sequence). The CDR3 runs to 16 residues. V was cut by 1 base and J by 4 bases, with 15 bases left in between. Here the CDR3 DNA reads TGTGCCAGCAGCCAAGGTTCCTCAGGGCGCCCAGATACGCAGTATTTT. It encodes CASSQGSSGRPDTQYF.

The J gene is TRBJ2-3, the V gene TRBV5-1, with D uncertain. Trimming removed 6 bases from V and 1 base from J, with 18 bases in between. This CDR3 has 16 amino acids. CDR1 is SGHRS and CDR2 is YFSETQ in the germline V gene. The CDR3 spells CASTLYGSGGTDTQYF. Here the CDR3 DNA reads TGCGCCAGCACCCTTTATGGGTCAGGTGGCACAGATACGCAGTATTTT.

V and J are TRBV3-1 (or the pseudogene TRBV3-2) and TRBJ1-1, with D perhaps TRBD1 (5 bases). This CDR3 comprises 15 residues. V was clipped by 0 bases and J by 0 bases, with 8 bases between them. The germline gives CDR1 LGHDT, CDR2 YNNKEL (reference sequence). The CDR3 loop is CASSQDTGLNTEAFF. In DNA form, the CDR3 reads TGTGCCAGCAGCCAAGACACAGGATTGAACACTGAAGCTTTCTTT.

The V gene is TRBV2, the J gene TRBJ2-3, with D tentatively TRBD1 (6 bases). Looked up from germline, CDR1 is SNHLY and CDR2 is FYNNEI. This CDR3 region has 15 residues. Trimming left V 1 base short and J 0 bases short, with 8 bases between. This CDR3 is CASSEGQDSTDTQYF. For the CDR3, the DNA is TGTGCCAGCAGTGAAGGACAGGACAGCACAGATACGCAGTATTTT.

V gene TRBV5-1 combines with J gene TRBJ2-7, with TRBD1 identical over 8 bases. V lost 2 bases to trimming and J lost 3 bases; unmatched junction nucleotides: 4. Germline V CDR1 and CDR2: SGHRS, YFSETQ. The CDR3 spans 14 residues. In DNA, the CDR3 is TGCGCCAGCAGCTTTGTACAGGGGGTCTACGAGCAGTACTTC. Protein: CASSFVQGVYEQYF.

The J gene is TRBJ2-7, the V gene TRBV7-2; D gene ambiguous. This CDR3 is 11 amino acids long. The germline gives CDR1 SGHTA, CDR2 FQGNSA. Trimming removed 7 bases at V and 5 bases at J, with 9 bases between. The DNA for the CDR3 is TGTGCCAGCACCCTGAGCGACGAGCAGTACTTC. Protein: CASTLSDEQYF. The full variable domain, its missing parts supplied by reference TRBV7-2 and TRBJ2-7, is GAGVSQSPSNKVTEKGKDVELRCDPISGHTALYWYRQSLGQGLEFLIYFQGNSAPDKSGLPSDRFSAERTGGSVSTLTIQRTQQEDSAVYLCASTLSDEQYFGPGTRLTVT.

The V and J genes are TRBV6-5 and TRBJ1-2; maybe TRBD1 (6 bases). The V end lost 4 bases, the J end lost 4 bases, and 16 bases lay between the germline ends. This CDR3 has 15 residues. Germline-derived CDR1 and CDR2 are MNHEY and SVGAGI. For the CDR3, the DNA is TGTGCCAGCAGTTCCCGAACAGGGTTTTCCTATGGCTACACCTTC. It encodes CASSSRTGFSYGYTF.

V is TRBV12-5 and J is TRBJ1-5, with 7 nucleotides matching TRBD1. The junction had 1 base not matched to a gene; V was cut back by 6 bases and J by 2 bases. CDR1 is LGHNT, CDR2 FRNRAP, per germline. The CDR3 has 13 amino acids. DNA for the CDR3: TGTGCTAGTGGCACAGGGGGCAATCAGCCCCAGCATTTT. The encoded protein is CASGTGGNQPQHF. The variable domain in full, with the rest retrieved from reference TRBV12-5 and TRBJ1-5, is DARVTQTPRHKVTEMGQEVTMRCQPILGHNTVFWYRQTMMQGLELLAYFRNRAPLDDSGMPKDRFSAEMPDATLATLKIQPSEPRDSAVYFCASGTGGNQPQHFGDGTRLSIL.

This rearrangement joins TRBV4-2 to TRBJ2-7, with D tentatively TRBD2 (5 bases). The CDR3 runs 15 residues. Germline CDR1 LGHNA, CDR2 YNFKEQ. Trimming stripped 1 base from V and 3 bases from J, with 13 bases between. CDR3 nucleotide sequence: TGTGCCAGCAGCCAAGGCACGCCGGGGAGCTACGAGCAGTACTTC. It translates to CASSQGTPGSYEQYF.

V usage is TRBV29-1 and J usage is TRBJ2-3; perhaps TRBD2 as D (5 bases). This CDR3 is 12 amino acids long. V shed 6 bases and J shed 0 bases, with 7 bases lying between them. Germline loops: CDR1 SQVTM, CDR2 ANQGSEA. In nucleotides, the CDR3 is TGCAGCGTCGGGATCAGCACAGATACGCAGTATTTT. Translating it yields CSVGISTDTQYF.

The rearrangement links TRBV2 to TRBJ2-2, with TRBD2 matching over 10 bases. The CDR3 covers 18 residues. V shed 0 bases, J shed 3 bases, and the junction held 7 bases outside the gene matches. Germline lookup yields CDR1 SNHLY and CDR2 FYNNEI. CDR3 in DNA: TGTGCCAGCAGTGAAGCGCTAGCGGGAGTGGGGGACACCGGGGAGCTGTTTTTT. Amino acid sequence: CASSEALAGVGDTGELFF.

This clone was observed a handful of times. The chain uses TRBV4-1 and TRBJ1-3; TRBD1 is a possible D gene (6 bases). Per the germline V gene, CDR1 is MGHRA and CDR2 is YSYEKL. Trimming stripped 2 bases from V and 0 bases from J, with 17 bases between. CDR3 length equals 18 residues. The CDR3 is CASSQLGGPRYSGNTIYF. DNA for the CDR3: TGCGCCAGCAGCCAATTAGGGGGACCACGTTACTCTGGAAACACCATATATTTT.

This chain connects TRBV7-9 to TRBJ2-7, with D unresolved. Per the germline V gene, CDR1 is SEHNR and CDR2 is FQNEAQ (reference sequence). V shed 2 bases and J shed 5 bases, with 7 bases lying between them. The CDR3 totals 12 residues. This chain's CDR3 is CASSLSFHEQYF. The CDR3 DNA reads TGTGCCAGCAGCTTATCGTTTCACGAGCAGTACTTC.

In its sample, this clone was seen many times. The V call is TRBV7-8, the J call TRBJ2-2; 10 bases map to TRBD1. The CDR3 contains 13 residues. Looked up from germline, CDR1 is SGHVS and CDR2 is FQNEAQ. CDR3 DNA: TGTGTGTGCCGGACAGGGGGGACCGGGGAGCTGTTTTTT. Amino acid sequence: CVCRTGGTGELFF.

The chain links TRBV11-2 to TRBJ2-7, with 9 bases matching TRBD1. Germline V CDR1 and CDR2: SGHAT, FQNNGV. The V segment lost 8 bases and the J segment 7 bases; nucleotides outside the gene matches: 9. The CDR3 is made up of 13 amino acids. CDR3: CASRGTGWNEQYF. The CDR3 DNA is TGTGCCAGCCGCGGGACAGGGTGGAATGAGCAGTACTTC.

This chain links TRBV14 with TRBJ1-2; TRBD1 agrees at 7 bases. Trimming cost V 0 bases and J 5 bases; bases outside gene matches: 6. Germline values: CDR1 SGHDN, CDR2 FVKESK. The length of the CDR3 is 15 residues. This CDR3 is CASSQDATGIYGYTF. CDR3 in DNA: TGTGCCAGCAGCCAAGATGCGACAGGGATTTATGGCTACACCTTC.

The CDR3 sequence: CASSRLADTEAFF. CDR3 nucleotides: TGTGCCAGCTCACGCCTAGCGGACACTGAAGCTTTCTTT. The chain is built from TRBV18 and TRBJ1-1; D is unclear. Germline V gene lookup returns CDR1 KGHSH and CDR2 LQKENI. The ends were cut back, 4 bases at V and 3 bases at J, with 9 bases in the middle. The CDR3 is made up of 13 amino acids.

V and J are TRBV3-1 (or the pseudogene TRBV3-2) and TRBJ1-3, with D maybe TRBD1 (6 bases). There are 16 residues in the CDR3. Germline V gene sequence: CDR1 LGHDT, CDR2 YNNKEL (reference sequence). V was clipped by 7 bases and J by 0 bases, with 16 bases between them. CDR3 amino acids: CASNPNRVSSGNTIYF. CDR3 in DNA: TGTGCCAGCAACCCCAACAGGGTGAGCTCTGGAAACACCATATATTTT.

CDR3: CASGLVNTRGHRGYTF. CDR3 in DNA: TGTGCTAGTGGTTTGGTAAATACCAGGGGGCACAGAGGCTACACCTTC. This rearrangement joins TRBV12-5 to TRBJ1-2; the match to TRBD1 covers 8 bases. J lost 8 bases, V lost 0 bases, and 11 bases had no gene match. The CDR3 runs 16 residues. Germline CDR1 is LGHNT and CDR2 is FRNRAP.

The V call is TRBV4-2, the J call TRBJ1-5; TRBD1 might be the D (5 bases). The germline V gene has CDR1 LGHNA and CDR2 YNFKEQ. This CDR3 contains 15 residues. V was trimmed by 2 bases and J by 6 bases, leaving 14 bases between them. Here the CDR3 reads CASSQLSGGSQPQHF. The CDR3 DNA reads as TGTGCCAGCAGCCAATTGTCGGGGGGGTCTCAGCCCCAGCATTTT.